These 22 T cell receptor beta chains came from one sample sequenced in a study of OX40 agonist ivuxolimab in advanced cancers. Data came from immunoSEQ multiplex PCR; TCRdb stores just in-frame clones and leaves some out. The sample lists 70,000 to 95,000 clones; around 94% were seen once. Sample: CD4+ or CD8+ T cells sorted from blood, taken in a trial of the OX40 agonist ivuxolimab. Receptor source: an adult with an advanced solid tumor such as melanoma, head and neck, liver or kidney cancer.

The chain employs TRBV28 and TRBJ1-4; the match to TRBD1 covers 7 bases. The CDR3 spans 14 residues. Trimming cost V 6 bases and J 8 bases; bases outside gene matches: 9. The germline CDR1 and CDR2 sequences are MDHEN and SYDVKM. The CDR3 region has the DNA TGTGCCAGCAGCCCCCCAGGGGGACAGGAAAAACTGTTTTTT. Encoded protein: CASSPPGGQEKLFF.

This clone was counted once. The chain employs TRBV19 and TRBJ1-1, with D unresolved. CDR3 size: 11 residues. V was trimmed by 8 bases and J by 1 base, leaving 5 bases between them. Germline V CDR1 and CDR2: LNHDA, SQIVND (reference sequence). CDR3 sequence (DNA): TGTGCCAGTGCTACGAACACTGAAGCTTTCTTT. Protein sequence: CASATNTEAFF.

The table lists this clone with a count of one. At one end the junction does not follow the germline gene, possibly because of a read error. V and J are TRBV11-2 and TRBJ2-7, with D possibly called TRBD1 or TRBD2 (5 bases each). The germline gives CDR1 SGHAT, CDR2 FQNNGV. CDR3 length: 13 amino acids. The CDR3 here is CASSDRDGHPRSF. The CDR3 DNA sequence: TGTGCCAGCAGCGACCGGGACGGACACCCTCGGAGCTTC. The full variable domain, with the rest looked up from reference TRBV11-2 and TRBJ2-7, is EAGVAQSPRYKIIEKRQSVAFWCNPISGHATLYWYQQILGQGPKLLIQFQNNGVVDDSQLPKDRFSAERLKGVDSTLKIQPAKLEDSAVYLCASSDRDGHPRSFGPGTRLTVT.

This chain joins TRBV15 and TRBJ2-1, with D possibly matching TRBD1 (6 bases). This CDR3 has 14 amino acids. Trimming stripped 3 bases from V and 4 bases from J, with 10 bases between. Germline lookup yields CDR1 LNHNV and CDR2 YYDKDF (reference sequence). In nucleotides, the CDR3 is TGTGCCACCAGCAGGGCAGGGGAATACAATGAGCAGTTCTTC. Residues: CATSRAGEYNEQFF.

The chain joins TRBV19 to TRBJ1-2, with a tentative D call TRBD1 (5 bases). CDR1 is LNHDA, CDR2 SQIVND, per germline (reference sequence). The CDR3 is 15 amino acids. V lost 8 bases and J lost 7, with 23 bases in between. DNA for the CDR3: TGTGCCAGTTCTCAGCCTCAGGGAGAGGAAGTTGGCTACACCTTC. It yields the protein CASSQPQGEEVGYTF.

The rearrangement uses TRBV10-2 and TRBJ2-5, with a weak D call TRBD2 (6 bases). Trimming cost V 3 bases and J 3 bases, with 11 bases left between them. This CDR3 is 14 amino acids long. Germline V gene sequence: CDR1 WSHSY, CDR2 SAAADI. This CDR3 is CASSEIGGEETQYF. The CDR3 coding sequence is TGCGCCAGCAGTGAAATTGGCGGGGAAGAGACCCAGTACTTC.

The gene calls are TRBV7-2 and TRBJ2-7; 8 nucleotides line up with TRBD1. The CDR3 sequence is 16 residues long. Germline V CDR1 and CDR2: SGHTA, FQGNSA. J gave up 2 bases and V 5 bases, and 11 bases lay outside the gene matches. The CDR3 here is CASSPLGTGLPYEQYF. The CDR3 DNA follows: TGTGCCAGCAGCCCTCTAGGGACAGGTCTTCCCTACGAGCAGTACTTC.

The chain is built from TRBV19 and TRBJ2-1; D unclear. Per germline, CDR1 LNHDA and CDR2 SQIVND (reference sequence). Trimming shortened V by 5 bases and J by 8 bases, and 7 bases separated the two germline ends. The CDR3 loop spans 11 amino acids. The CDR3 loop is CASSWGHEQFF. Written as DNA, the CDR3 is TGTGCCAGTAGTTGGGGTCATGAGCAGTTCTTC.

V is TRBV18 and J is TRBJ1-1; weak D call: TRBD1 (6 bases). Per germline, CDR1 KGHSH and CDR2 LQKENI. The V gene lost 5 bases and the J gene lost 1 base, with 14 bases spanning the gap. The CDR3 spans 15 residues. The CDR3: CASSARGGTNTEAFF. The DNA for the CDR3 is TGTGCCAGCTCAGCGAGGGGGGGCACGAACACTGAAGCTTTCTTT.

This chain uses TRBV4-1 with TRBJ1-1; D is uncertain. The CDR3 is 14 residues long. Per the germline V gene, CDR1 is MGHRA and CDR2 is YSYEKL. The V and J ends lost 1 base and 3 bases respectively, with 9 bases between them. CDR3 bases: TGCGCCAGCAGCCAAGGTGGTTCGTACACTGAAGCTTTCTTT. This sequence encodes CASSQGGSYTEAFF.

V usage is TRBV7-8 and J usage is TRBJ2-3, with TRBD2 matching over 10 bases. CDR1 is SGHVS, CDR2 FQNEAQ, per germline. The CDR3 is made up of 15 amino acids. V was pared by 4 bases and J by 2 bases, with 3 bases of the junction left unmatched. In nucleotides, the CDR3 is TGTGCCAGCAGCTGGACTAGCGGCTACACAGATACGCAGTATTTT. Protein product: CASSWTSGYTDTQYF. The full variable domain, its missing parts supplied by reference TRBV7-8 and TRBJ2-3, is GAGVSQSPRYKVAKRGQDVALRCDPISGHVSLFWYQQALGQGPEFLTYFQNEAQLDKSGLPSDRFFAERPEGSVSTLKIQRTQQEDSAVYLCASSWTSGYTDTQYFGPGTRLTVL.

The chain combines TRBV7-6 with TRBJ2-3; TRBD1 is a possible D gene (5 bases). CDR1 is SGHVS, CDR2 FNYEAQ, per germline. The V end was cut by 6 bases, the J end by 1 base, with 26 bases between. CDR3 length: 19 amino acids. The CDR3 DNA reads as TGTGCCAGCAGGGCATTTGGGGCGATGACAGAGGTGGGCACAGATACGCAGTATTTT. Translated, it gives CASRAFGAMTEVGTDTQYF.

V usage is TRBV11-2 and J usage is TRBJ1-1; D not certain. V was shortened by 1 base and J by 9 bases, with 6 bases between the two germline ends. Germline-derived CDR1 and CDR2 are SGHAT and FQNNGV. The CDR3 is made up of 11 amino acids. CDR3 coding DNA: TGTGCCAGCAGCTTAGTTGGGCAAGCTTTCTTT. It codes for CASSLVGQAFF.

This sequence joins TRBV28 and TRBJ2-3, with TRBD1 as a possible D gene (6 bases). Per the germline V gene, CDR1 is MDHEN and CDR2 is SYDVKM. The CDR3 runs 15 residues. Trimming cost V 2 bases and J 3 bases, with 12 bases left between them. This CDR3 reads CASSLETGPTDTQYF. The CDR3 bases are TGTGCCAGCAGTTTAGAGACAGGTCCAACAGATACGCAGTATTTT. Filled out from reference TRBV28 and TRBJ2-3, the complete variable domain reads DVKVTQSSRYLVKRTGEKVFLECVQDMDHENMFWYRQDPGLGLRLIYFSYDVKMKEKGDIPEGYSVSREKKERFSLILESASTNQTSMYLCASSLETGPTDTQYFGPGTRLTVL.

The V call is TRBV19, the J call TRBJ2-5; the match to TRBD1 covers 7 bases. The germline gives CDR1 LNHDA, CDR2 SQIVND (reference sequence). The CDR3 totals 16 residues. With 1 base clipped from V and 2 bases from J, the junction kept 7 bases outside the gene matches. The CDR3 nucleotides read TGTGCCAGTAGTATAGGGGACAGTTCACCACAAGAGACCCAGTACTTC. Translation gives CASSIGDSSPQETQYF.

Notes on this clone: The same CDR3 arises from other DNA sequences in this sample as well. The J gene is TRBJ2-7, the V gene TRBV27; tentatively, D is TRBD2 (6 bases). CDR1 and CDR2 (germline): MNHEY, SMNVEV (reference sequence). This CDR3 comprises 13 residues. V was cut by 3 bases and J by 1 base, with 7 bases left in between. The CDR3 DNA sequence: TGTGCCAGCAGTTTGGGGACTTCCTACGAGCAGTACTTC. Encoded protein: CASSLGTSYEQYF.

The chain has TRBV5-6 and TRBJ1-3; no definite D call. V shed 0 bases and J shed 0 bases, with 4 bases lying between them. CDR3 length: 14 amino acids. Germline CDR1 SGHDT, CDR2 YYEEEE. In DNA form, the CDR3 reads TGTGCCAGCAGCTTGGCATCCTCTGGAAACACCATATATTTT. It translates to CASSLASSGNTIYF. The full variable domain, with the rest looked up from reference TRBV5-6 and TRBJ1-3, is DAGVTQSPTHLIKTRGQQVTLRCSPKSGHDTVSWYQQALGQGPQFIFQYYEEEERQRGNFPDRFSGHQFPNYSSELNVNALLLGDSALYLCASSLASSGNTIYFGEGSWLTVV.

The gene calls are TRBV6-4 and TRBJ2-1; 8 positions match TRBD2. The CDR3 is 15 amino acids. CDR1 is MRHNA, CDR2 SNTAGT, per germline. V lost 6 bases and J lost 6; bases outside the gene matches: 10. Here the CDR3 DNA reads TGTGCCAGCAGCCCGGGACTAGGGGTACCCAATGAGCAGTTCTTC. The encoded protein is CASSPGLGVPNEQFF.

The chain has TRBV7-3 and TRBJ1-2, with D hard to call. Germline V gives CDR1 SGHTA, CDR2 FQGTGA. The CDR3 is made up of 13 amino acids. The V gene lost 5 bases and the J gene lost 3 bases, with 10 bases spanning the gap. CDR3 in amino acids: CASSQSGDYGYTF. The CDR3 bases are TGTGCCAGCAGCCAATCCGGGGACTATGGCTACACCTTC.

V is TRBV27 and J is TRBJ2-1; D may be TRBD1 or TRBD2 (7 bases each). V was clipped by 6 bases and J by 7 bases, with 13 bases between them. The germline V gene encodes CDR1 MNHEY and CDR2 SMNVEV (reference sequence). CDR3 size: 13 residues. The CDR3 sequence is CASSRQGGNEQFF. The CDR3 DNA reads TGTGCCAGCAGCCGACAGGGAGGGAATGAGCAGTTCTTC.

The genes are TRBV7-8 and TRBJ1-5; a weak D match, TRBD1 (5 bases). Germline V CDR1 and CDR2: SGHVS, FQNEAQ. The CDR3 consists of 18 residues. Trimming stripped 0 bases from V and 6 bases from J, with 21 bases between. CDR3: CASSLALVVWGAGQPQHF. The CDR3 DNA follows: TGTGCCAGCAGCTTAGCCCTGGTGGTATGGGGCGCGGGTCAGCCCCAGCATTTT.

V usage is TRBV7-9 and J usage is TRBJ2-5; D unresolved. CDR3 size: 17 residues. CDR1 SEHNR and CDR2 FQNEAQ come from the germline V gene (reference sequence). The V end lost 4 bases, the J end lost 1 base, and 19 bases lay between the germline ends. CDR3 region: CASSYLRTESPQETQYF. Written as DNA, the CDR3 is TGTGCCAGCAGCTACCTACGGACGGAAAGCCCCCAAGAGACCCAGTACTTC.